The rows below give T cell receptor beta chains drawn from one sample of a study of blood T cells in healthy people across ages. TCRdb reprocessed the 5' RACE reads with MiXCR, giving one entry per CDR3 protein. Among 1.5 million to 2 million distinct CDR3 sequences, 28% were seen once, and the ten largest hold about 7.7%. The sequencing sample was made of blood. The origin of the receptors is a woman aged 25-40 years in good health. Both conserved end residues are part of each CDR3. A D gene is named only where the DNA matches it firmly. For some rows the clone size is stated as once, few or many, or as a class when expanded; others skip it.

j_call | d_call | clone_size | v_call | cdr3_aa | cdr3_nt
TRBJ2-5 | TRBD2 | many | TRBV10-3 | CAISEGLGSQETQYF | TGTGCCATCAGTGAGGGACTAGGGAGCCAAGAGACCCAGTACTTC
TRBJ2-2 | TRBD1 | . | TRBV15 | CATSRPYGQGAGELFF | TGTGCCACCAGCAGGCCCTATGGGCAGGGGGCCGGGGAGCTGTTTTTT
TRBJ2-7 | . | many | TRBV3-1 | CASSQDGQGEQYF | TGTGCCAGCAGCCAAGATGGGCAGGGCGAGCAGTACTTC
TRBJ1-3 | . | . | TRBV4-1 | CASKPRESGNTIYF | TGCGCCAGCAAACCTAGGGAGTCCGGAAACACCATATATTTT
TRBJ1-1 | . | few | TRBV5-5 | CASSFLLGGTEAFF | TGTGCCAGCAGCTTCCTTCTCGGAGGAACTGAAGCTTTCTTT
TRBJ2-1 | TRBD2 | few | TRBV9 | CASSVKGGMGEQFF | TGTGCCAGCAGCGTTAAGGGAGGGATGGGTGAGCAGTTCTTC
TRBJ2-6 | TRBD1 | many | TRBV7-3 | CASSSSGQGLGANVLTF | TGTGCCAGCAGCTCGTCGGGACAGGGGTTAGGGGCCAACGTCCTGACTTTC
TRBJ2-5 | . | once | TRBV28 | CASSSTDPRQYF | TGTGCCAGCAGTTCCACCGACCCTCGGCAGTACTTC
TRBJ1-3 | . | . | TRBV29-1 | CSVAREDGGNTIYF | TGCAGCGTTGCCCGGGAGGACGGCGGCAACACCATATATTTT
TRBJ2-7 | TRBD2 | few | TRBV7-2 | CASSPGGQTIYEQYF | TGTGCCAGCAGCCCGGGGGGGCAGACCATCTACGAGCAGTACTTC
TRBJ2-5 | . | few | TRBV3-1 | CASSQTGTKETQYF | TGTGCCAGCAGCCAGACCGGGACAAAAGAGACCCAGTACTTC
TRBJ2-7 | . | many | TRBV9 | CASSAESGEQYF | TGTGCCAGCAGCGCGGAAAGTGGCGAGCAGTACTTC
TRBJ2-1 | . | . | TRBV29-1 | CSVGGLTPETQFF | TGCAGCGTTGGAGGACTGACTCCGGAGACCCAGTTCTTC
TRBJ1-2 | TRBD1 | . | TRBV5-1 | CASSLYSGTGARYGYTF | TGCGCCAGCAGCTTGTACTCCGGGACAGGGGCTCGCTATGGCTACACCTTC
TRBJ1-5 | . | few | TRBV12-3/TRBV12-4 | CASTWGNQPQHF | TGTGCCAGCACCTGGGGCAATCAGCCCCAGCATTTT
TRBJ1-2 | . | . | TRBV19 | CASSGQFPAGYPSGYTF | TGTGCCAGTAGTGGTCAATTCCCGGCAGGGTATCCATCTGGCTACACCTTC
TRBJ2-7 | TRBD1 | . | TRBV10-3 | CAITADRSTGEQYF | TGTGCCATCACTGCGGACAGGTCCACTGGGGAGCAGTACTTC
TRBJ2-5 | TRBD2 | many | TRBV6-6 | CASSLGLAVYQETQYF | TGTGCCAGCAGTTTGGGACTAGCGGTGTACCAAGAGACCCAGTACTTC
TRBJ2-5 | TRBD2 | . | TRBV3-1 | CASSPYGGAKETQYF | TGTGCCAGCAGCCCCTACGGGGGGGCAAAAGAGACCCAGTACTTC
TRBJ2-2 | . | few | TRBV5-1 | CASSSGDPRGELFF | TGCGCCAGCAGCTCCGGAGATCCAAGGGGGGAGCTGTTTTTT
TRBJ2-1 | . | . | TRBV4-1 | CASSQDFAQWVEQFF | TGCGCCAGCAGCCAAGATTTCGCGCAGTGGGTTGAGCAGTTCTTC
TRBJ2-5 | TRBD2 | few | TRBV5-1 | CASSVTSGGAVETQYF | TGCGCCAGCAGCGTGACTAGCGGGGGGGCGGTGGAGACCCAGTACTTC
TRBJ2-5 | . | . | TRBV7-3 | CASSLTPAGETQYF | TGTGCCAGCAGCTTAACGCCAGCGGGAGAGACCCAGTACTTC
TRBJ2-7 | . | . | TRBV6-2/TRBV6-3 | CATGGGPSYEQYF | TGTGCCACCGGAGGGGGACCCTCCTACGAGCAGTACTTC
TRBJ2-1 | TRBD2 | . | TRBV12-5 | CASVQAGGRYNEQFF | TGTGCTAGTGTTCAGGCGGGGGGGCGTTACAATGAGCAGTTCTTC
TRBJ2-1 | . | few | TRBV9 | CASSPRMGLSDNEQFF | TGTGCCAGCAGCCCTCGCATGGGCCTTAGCGACAATGAGCAGTTCTTC
TRBJ2-5 | . | few | TRBV18 | CASSHRDSGPQYF | TGTGCCAGCTCACATCGGGACTCCGGGCCCCAGTACTTC
TRBJ2-4 | . | many | TRBV4-3 | CASSQEDSLGQGGYIQYF | TGCGCCAGCAGCCAAGAGGATAGCTTGGGGCAGGGAGGATACATTCAGTACTTC
TRBJ1-2 | . | . | TRBV20-1 | CSARDGRWDGYTF | TGCAGTGCTAGAGATGGTCGATGGGACGGCTACACCTTC
TRBJ2-2 | . | . | TRBV10-3 | CAISRDPDTGELFF | TGTGCCATCAGCAGGGACCCCGACACCGGGGAGCTGTTTTTT
TRBJ1-1 | . | few | TRBV12-3/TRBV12-4 | CASSTWPMNTEAFF | TGTGCCAGCAGCACGTGGCCGATGAACACTGAAGCTTTCTTT
TRBJ2-7 | . | . | TRBV28 | CASRTGAWEQYF | TGTGCCAGCCGCACGGGGGCCTGGGAGCAGTACTTC
TRBJ2-4 | TRBD2 | few | TRBV20-1 | CSALRASGRVVDIQYF | TGCAGTGCCCTGAGGGCTAGCGGGAGGGTTGTGGACATTCAGTACTTC
TRBJ2-5 | TRBD1 | few | TRBV7-8 | CASGNRDRQETQYF | TGTGCCAGCGGGAACCGGGACAGACAAGAGACCCAGTACTTC
TRBJ2-7 | TRBD2 | many | TRBV29-1 | CSVGGLAETYEQYF | TGCAGCGTTGGGGGACTAGCGGAGACCTACGAGCAGTACTTC
TRBJ2-7 | TRBD2 | . | TRBV7-2 | CASSLKASGVYEQYF | TGTGCCAGCAGCTTAAAGGCTAGCGGGGTATACGAGCAGTACTTC
TRBJ1-4 | TRBD1 | few | TRBV25-1 | CASSSPTGPNEKLFF | TGTGCCAGCAGTTCCCCGACAGGGCCTAATGAAAAACTGTTTTTT